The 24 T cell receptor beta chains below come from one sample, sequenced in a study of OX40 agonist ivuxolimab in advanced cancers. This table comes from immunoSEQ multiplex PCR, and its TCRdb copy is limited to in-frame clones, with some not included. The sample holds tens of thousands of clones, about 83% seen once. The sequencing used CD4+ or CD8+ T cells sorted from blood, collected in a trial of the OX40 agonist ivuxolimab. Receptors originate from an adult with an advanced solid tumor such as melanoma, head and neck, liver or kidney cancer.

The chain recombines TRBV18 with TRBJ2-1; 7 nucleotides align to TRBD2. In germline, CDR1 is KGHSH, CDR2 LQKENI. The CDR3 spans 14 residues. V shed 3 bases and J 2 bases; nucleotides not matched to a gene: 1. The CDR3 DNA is TGTGCCAGCTCACCGGGAGGGCCCTACAATGAGCAGTTCTTC. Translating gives CASSPGGPYNEQFF.

Here the CDR3 reads CASSVASGGSPLHF. DNA for the CDR3: TGTGCCAGCAGCGTAGCTTCGGGGGGCTCACCCCTCCACTTT. The chain carries TRBV9 and TRBJ1-6, with D possibly matching TRBD1 (6 bases). The V end lost 0 bases, the J end lost 10 bases, and 11 bases lay between the germline ends. Germline assignment: CDR1 SGDLS and CDR2 YYNGEE. The CDR3 length is 14 residues.

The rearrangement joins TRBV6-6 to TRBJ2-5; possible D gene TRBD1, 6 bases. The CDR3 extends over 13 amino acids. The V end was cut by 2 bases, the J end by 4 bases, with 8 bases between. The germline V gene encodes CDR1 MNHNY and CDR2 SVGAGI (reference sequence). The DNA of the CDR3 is TGTGCCAGCAGTTACGGCAGGGGAGAGACCCAGTACTTC. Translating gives CASSYGRGETQYF.

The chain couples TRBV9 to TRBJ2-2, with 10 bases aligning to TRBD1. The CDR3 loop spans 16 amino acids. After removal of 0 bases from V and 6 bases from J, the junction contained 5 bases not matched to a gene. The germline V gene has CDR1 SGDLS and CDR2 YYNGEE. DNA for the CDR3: TGTGCCAGCAGCGTAGAGTTGGGACAGGGGTCCGGGGAGCTGTTTTTT. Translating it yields CASSVELGQGSGELFF.

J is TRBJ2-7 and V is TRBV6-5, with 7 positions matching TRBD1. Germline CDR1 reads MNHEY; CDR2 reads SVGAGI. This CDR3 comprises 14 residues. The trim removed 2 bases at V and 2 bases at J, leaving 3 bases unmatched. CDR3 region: CASSYEGQTYEQYF. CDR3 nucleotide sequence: TGTGCCAGCAGTTACGAGGGACAGACCTACGAGCAGTACTTC.

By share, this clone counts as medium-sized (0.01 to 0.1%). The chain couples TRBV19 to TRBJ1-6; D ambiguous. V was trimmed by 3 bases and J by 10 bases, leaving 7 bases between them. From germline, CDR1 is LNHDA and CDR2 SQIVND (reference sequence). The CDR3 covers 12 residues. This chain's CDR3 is CASSISSSPLHF. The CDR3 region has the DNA TGTGCCAGTAGTATCTCCAGCTCACCCCTCCACTTT.

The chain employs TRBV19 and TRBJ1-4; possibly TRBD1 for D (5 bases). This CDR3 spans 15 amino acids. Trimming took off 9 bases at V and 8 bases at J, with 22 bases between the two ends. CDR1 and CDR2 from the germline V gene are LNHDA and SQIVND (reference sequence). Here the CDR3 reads CASSSHGAQEEKLFF. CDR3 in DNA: TGTGCCAGCTCCTCGCACGGGGCCCAGGAGGAAAAACTGTTTTTT.

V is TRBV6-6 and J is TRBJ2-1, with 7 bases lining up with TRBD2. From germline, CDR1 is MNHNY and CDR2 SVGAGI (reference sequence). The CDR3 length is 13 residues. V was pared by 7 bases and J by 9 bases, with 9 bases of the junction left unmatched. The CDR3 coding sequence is TGTGCCAGCACCCTGGCCGGCGGGGGTGAGCAGTTCTTC. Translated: CASTLAGGGEQFF.

CDR3 sequence: CASSQDRRYEQYF. DNA of the CDR3: TGCGCCAGCAGCCAAGATCGACGGTACGAGCAGTACTTC. The V call is TRBV4-1, the J call TRBJ2-7; D call uncertain. Germline CDR1 is MGHRA and CDR2 is YSYEKL. CDR3 size: 13 residues. V was trimmed by 0 bases and J by 4 bases, leaving 7 bases between them.

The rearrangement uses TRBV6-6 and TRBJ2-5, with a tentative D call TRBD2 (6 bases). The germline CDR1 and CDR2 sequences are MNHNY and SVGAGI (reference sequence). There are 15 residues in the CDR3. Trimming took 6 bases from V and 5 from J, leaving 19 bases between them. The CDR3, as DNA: TGTGCCAGCAGAGATACTCAGGGTGGGAGGGAGACCCAGTACTTC. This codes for CASRDTQGGRETQYF.

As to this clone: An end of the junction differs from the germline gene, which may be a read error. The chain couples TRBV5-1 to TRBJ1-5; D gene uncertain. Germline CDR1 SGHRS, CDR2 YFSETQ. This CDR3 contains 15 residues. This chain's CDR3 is CASSFRVDPNQPQHF. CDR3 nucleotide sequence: TGTGCCAGCAGCTTTCGGGTGGATCCGAATCAGCCCCAGCATTTT.

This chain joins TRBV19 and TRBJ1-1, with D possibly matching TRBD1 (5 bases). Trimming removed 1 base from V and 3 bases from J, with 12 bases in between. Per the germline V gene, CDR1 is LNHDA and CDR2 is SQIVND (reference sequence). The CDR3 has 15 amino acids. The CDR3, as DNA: TGTGCCAGTAGTATAGGGCAAGGGACGCACACTGAAGCTTTCTTT. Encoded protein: CASSIGQGTHTEAFF.

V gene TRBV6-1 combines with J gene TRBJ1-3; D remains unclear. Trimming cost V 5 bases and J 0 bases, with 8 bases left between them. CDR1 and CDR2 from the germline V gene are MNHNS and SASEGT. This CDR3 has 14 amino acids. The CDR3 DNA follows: TGTGCCAGCAGTCGCGAGGACTCTGGAAACACCATATATTTT. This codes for CASSREDSGNTIYF.

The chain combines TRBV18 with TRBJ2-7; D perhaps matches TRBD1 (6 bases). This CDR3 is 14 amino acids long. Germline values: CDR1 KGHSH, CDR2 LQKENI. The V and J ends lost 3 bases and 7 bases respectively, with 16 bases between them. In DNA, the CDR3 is TGTGCCAGCTCACCTGGGACACGGTCGGGGGAGCAGTACTTC. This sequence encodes CASSPGTRSGEQYF.

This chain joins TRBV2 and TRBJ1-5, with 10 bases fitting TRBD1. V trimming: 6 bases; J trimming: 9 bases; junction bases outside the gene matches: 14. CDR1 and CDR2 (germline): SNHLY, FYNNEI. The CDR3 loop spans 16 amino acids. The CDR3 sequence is CASSDQGQGLSGPQHF. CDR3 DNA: TGTGCCAGCAGCGATCAGGGACAGGGGCTCTCAGGGCCCCAGCATTTT.

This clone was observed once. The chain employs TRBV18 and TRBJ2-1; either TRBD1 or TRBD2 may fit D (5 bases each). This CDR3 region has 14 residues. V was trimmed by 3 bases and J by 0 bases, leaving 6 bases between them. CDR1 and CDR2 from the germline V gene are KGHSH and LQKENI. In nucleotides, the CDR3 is TGTGCCAGCTCACCGGGACCCTCCTACAATGAGCAGTTCTTC. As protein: CASSPGPSYNEQFF.

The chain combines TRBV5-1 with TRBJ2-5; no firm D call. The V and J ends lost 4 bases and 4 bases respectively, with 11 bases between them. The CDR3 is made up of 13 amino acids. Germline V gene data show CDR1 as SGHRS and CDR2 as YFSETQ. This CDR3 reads CASSTSPGETQYF. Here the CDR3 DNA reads TGCGCCAGCAGCACCTCACCGGGAGAGACCCAGTACTTC.

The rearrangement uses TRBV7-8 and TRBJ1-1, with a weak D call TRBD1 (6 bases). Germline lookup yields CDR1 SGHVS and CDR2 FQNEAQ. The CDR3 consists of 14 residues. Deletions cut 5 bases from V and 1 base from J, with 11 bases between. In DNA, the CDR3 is TGTGCCAGCAGCGCGAGGACAGCGAACACTGAAGCTTTCTTT. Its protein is CASSARTANTEAFF.

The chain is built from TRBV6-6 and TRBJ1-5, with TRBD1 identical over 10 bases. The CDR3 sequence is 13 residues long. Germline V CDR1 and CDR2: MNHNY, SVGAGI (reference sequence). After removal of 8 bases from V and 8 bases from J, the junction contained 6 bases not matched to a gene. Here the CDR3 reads CASQDRGYEPQHF. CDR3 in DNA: TGTGCCAGCCAGGACAGGGGGTATGAGCCCCAGCATTTT.

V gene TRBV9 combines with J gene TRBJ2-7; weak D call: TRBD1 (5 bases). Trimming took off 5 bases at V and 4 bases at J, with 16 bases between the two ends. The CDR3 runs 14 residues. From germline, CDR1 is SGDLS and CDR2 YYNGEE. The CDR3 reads CASSDVQGGYEQYF. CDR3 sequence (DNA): TGTGCCAGCAGTGACGTGCAGGGCGGATACGAGCAGTACTTC.

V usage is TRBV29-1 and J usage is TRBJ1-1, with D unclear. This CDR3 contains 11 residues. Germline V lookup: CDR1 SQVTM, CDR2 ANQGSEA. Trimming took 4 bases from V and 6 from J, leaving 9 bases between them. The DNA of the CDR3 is TGCAGCGTTGGGACCGGCCCTGAAGCTTTCTTT. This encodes CSVGTGPEAFF.

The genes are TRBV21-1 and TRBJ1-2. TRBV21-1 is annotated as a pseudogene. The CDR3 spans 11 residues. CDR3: CASSKGSGYTF. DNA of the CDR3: TGTGCCAGCAGCAAAGGGTCTGGCTACACCTTC.

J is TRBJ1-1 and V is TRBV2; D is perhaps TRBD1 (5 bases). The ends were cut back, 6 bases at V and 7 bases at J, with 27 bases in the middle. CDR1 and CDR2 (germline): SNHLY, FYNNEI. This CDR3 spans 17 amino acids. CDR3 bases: TGTGCCAGCAGACCGCTTGGGGGTACAGCCGGGTGGATTGAAGCTTTCTTT. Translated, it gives CASRPLGGTAGWIEAFF.

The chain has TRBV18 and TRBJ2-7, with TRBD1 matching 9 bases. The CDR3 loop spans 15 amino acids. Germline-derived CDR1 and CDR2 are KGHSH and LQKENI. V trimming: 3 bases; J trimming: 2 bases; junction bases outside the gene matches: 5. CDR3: CASSPGQGIPYEQYF. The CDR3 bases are TGTGCCAGCTCACCTGGACAGGGGATTCCCTACGAGCAGTACTTC. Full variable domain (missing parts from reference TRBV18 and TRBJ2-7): NAGVMQNPRHLVRRRGQEARLRCSPMKGHSHVYWYRQLPEEGLKFMVYLQKENIIDESGMPKERFSAEFPKEGPSILRIQQVVRGDSAAYFCASSPGQGIPYEQYFGPGTRLTVT.